These 27 T cell receptor beta chains share one sample of origin, sequenced in a study of blood T cell repertoires in COVID-19. Sequencing was performed with immunoSEQ multiplex PCR; in TCRdb, only in-frame clones are kept and a portion is missing. The repertoire has around 140,000 clones, about 90% of them found once; the top ten carry less than 2%. What was sequenced was peripheral blood. The receptors originated from a woman aged 55 to 70 with acute or convalescent COVID-19.

This chain connects TRBV18 to TRBJ1-5; TRBD1 agrees at 7 bases. Looked up from germline, CDR1 is KGHSH and CDR2 is LQKENI. Trimming at V came to 6 bases and at J to 1 base, leaving 6 bases not matched to a gene. The CDR3 totals 15 residues. The DNA for the CDR3 is TGTGCCAGCTCCCTACAGGGGAGGAGCAATCAGCCCCAGCATTTT. Translation: CASSLQGRSNQPQHF.

The chain carries TRBV6-5 and TRBJ1-4; D might be TRBD1 (6 bases). This CDR3 comprises 14 residues. Between the trimmed V and J ends, which lost 8 bases and 0 bases, there was a span of 10 bases. The germline V gene encodes CDR1 MNHEY and CDR2 SVGAGI. CDR3 residues: CASADSATNEKLFF. In DNA, the CDR3 is TGTGCCAGCGCGGACAGTGCAACTAATGAAAAACTGTTTTTT.

The chain uses TRBV24-1 and TRBJ1-4; 9 nucleotides match TRBD1. This CDR3 is 15 amino acids long. Germline V gene sequence: CDR1 KGHDR, CDR2 SFDVKD. Germline trimming cut 4 bases from V and 5 bases from J; bases unmatched to any gene: 4. CDR3 in DNA: TGTGCCACCAGTGAGACCGGGACAGGGAATGAAAAACTGTTTTTT. Translated: CATSETGTGNEKLFF.

This rearrangement joins TRBV5-1 to TRBJ2-5; TRBD2 matches at 13 bases. Trimming removed 4 bases from V and 0 bases from J; junction bases left unmatched: 6. Germline CDR1 reads SGHRS; CDR2 reads YFSETQ. The CDR3 extends over 17 amino acids. Here the CDR3 DNA reads TGCGCCAGCAGCCGAACCGGGACTAGCGGGGACCAAGAGACCCAGTACTTC. Its protein is CASSRTGTSGDQETQYF.

The V call is TRBV21-1, the J call TRBJ2-5; the DNA was not used to check the table's D call, TRBD1. TRBV21-1 is marked as a pseudogene. CDR3 size: 19 residues. The CDR3 DNA follows: TGTGCCAGCAGCACCGTATCAGCGCGGGACAGCTGGTACCAAGAGACCCAGTACTTC. This sequence encodes CASSTVSARDSWYQETQYF.

This chain's CDR3 is CASSLRLESSYEQYF. CDR3 DNA sequence: TGTGCCAGCAGCTTGAGGCTCGAGAGCTCCTACGAGCAGTACTTC. The chain links TRBV7-3 to TRBJ2-7; no reliable D call. The CDR3 is 15 residues long. The germline CDR1 and CDR2 sequences are SGHTA and FQGTGA. V was cut by 3 bases and J by 0 bases, with 12 bases left in between.

The chain employs TRBV7-2 and TRBJ2-7; 8 positions match TRBD1. Germline CDR1 is SGHTA and CDR2 is FQGNSA. J lost 6 bases, V lost 1 base, and 5 bases had no gene match. This CDR3 spans 14 amino acids. The CDR3 region is CASSLGSTGAEQYF. CDR3 DNA sequence: TGTGCCAGCAGCTTAGGGTCGACAGGGGCCGAGCAGTACTTC.

This clone was observed a handful of times. V is TRBV15 and J is TRBJ1-1; D remains ambiguous. V dropped 5 bases and J dropped 4 bases, with 11 bases sitting between them. There are 13 residues in the CDR3. The germline V gene has CDR1 LNHNV and CDR2 YYDKDF (reference sequence). CDR3 nucleotides: TGTGCCACCAGCTACGGGATGGGCACTGAAGCTTTCTTT. The encoded protein is CATSYGMGTEAFF.

This chain joins TRBV24-1 and TRBJ2-1; weak D call: TRBD2 (5 bases). This CDR3 region has 11 residues. V was trimmed by 9 bases and J by 7 bases, leaving 9 bases between them. CDR1 and CDR2 (germline): KGHDR, SFDVKD. CDR3 DNA sequence: TGTGCCACCGAGGAGGAGAATGAGCAGTTCTTC. As protein: CATEEENEQFF.

In this sample, this clone turned up once. The rearrangement joins TRBV19 to TRBJ2-3, with 14 bases aligning to TRBD2. V shed 7 bases, J shed 4 bases, and the junction held 7 bases outside the gene matches. Germline loops: CDR1 LNHDA, CDR2 SQIVND (reference sequence). This CDR3 has 16 residues. This CDR3 reads CASIPGTSGGPDTQYF. The CDR3 DNA follows: TGTGCCAGTATTCCTGGGACTAGCGGGGGCCCAGATACGCAGTATTTT.

The chain uses TRBV6-6 and TRBJ2-1; a possible D gene is TRBD2 (6 bases). The CDR3 totals 12 residues. V was trimmed by 2 bases and J by 14 bases, leaving 13 bases between them. Germline CDR1 and CDR2: MNHNY and SVGAGI (reference sequence). The CDR3 coding sequence is TGTGCCAGCAGTTACGGGGGGTCAGAGGAGTTCTTC. This codes for CASSYGGSEEFF.

The gene calls are TRBV6-5 and TRBJ2-7; 10 bases line up with TRBD1. The V gene end was trimmed by 8 bases and the J gene end by 1 base; junction bases not matched to a gene: 5. Germline assignment: CDR1 MNHEY and CDR2 SVGAGI. The CDR3 is made up of 14 amino acids. The CDR3 protein is CASPPGQGSYEQYF. Written as DNA, the CDR3 is TGTGCCAGCCCTCCGGGACAGGGGTCCTACGAGCAGTACTTC.

The V and J genes are TRBV28 and TRBJ2-1; perhaps TRBD1 as D (6 bases). V lost 7 bases and J lost 4, with 14 bases in between. This CDR3 comprises 14 residues. Per the germline V gene, CDR1 is MDHEN and CDR2 is SYDVKM. This CDR3 is CASIMGQSYNEQFF. The CDR3 region has the DNA TGTGCCAGCATTATGGGACAATCTTACAATGAGCAGTTCTTC.

The genes are TRBV6-5 and TRBJ1-1; no firm D call. Germline-derived CDR1 and CDR2 are MNHEY and SVGAGI. V was cut by 2 bases and J by 1 base, with 8 bases left in between. The CDR3 extends over 14 amino acids. The CDR3 protein is CASSYTDANTEAFF. Written as DNA, the CDR3 is TGTGCCAGCAGTTACACTGATGCGAACACTGAAGCTTTCTTT.

The CDR3 DNA sequence: TGTGCCAGTAGTCTCCGGACAGGAGGGGGCGAGCAGTACTTC. It codes for CASSLRTGGGEQYF. The V gene is TRBV19, the J gene TRBJ2-7; TRBD1 might be the D (7 bases). This CDR3 region has 14 residues. V was trimmed by 5 bases and J by 6 bases, leaving 17 bases between them. Per the germline V gene, CDR1 is LNHDA and CDR2 is SQIVND (reference sequence).

This chain links TRBV6-5 with TRBJ1-4; 11 bases map to TRBD1. Germline assignment: CDR1 MNHEY and CDR2 SVGAGI. Losses at the gene ends were 5 bases for V and 10 bases for J; bases not matched to a gene: 6. The CDR3 spans 14 residues. CDR3 protein: CASSRTGGEPKLFF. DNA of the CDR3: TGTGCCAGCAGTAGGACAGGGGGCGAGCCAAAACTGTTTTTT.

V is TRBV7-9 and J is TRBJ2-1, with D uncertain. Germline V CDR1 and CDR2: SEHNR, FQNEAQ (reference sequence). This CDR3 is 14 amino acids long. The V end lost 4 bases, the J end lost 8 bases, and 15 bases lay between the germline ends. CDR3 nucleotide sequence: TGTGCCAGCAGCTCCCAGACTTCGGCCGATGAGCAGTTCTTC. It is translated as CASSSQTSADEQFF.

The rearrangement links TRBV7-9 to TRBJ2-5; D not resolved. Germline CDR1 is SEHNR and CDR2 is FQNEAQ (reference sequence). The CDR3 runs to 13 residues. The V end lost 3 bases, the J end lost 5 bases, and 10 bases lay between the germline ends. The DNA of the CDR3 is TGTGCCAGCAGCTTCCTAGGTCGGGAGACCCAGTACTTC. It yields the protein CASSFLGRETQYF.

In DNA form, the CDR3 reads TGTGCCAGCTCACCAAACACACGGGCCTACGAGCAGTACTTC. It yields the protein CASSPNTRAYEQYF. The rearrangement uses TRBV18 and TRBJ2-7; no reliable D call. Trimming removed 2 bases at V and 2 bases at J, with 10 bases between. Looked up from germline, CDR1 is KGHSH and CDR2 is LQKENI. The CDR3 is 14 residues long.

The rearrangement links TRBV30 to TRBJ2-2; 9 bases are a match to TRBD2. In germline, CDR1 is GTSNPN, CDR2 SVGIG (reference sequence). V shed 2 bases, J shed 3 bases, and the junction held 7 bases outside the gene matches. CDR3 size: 16 residues. The CDR3 sequence is CAWSKRGGVDTGELFF. The CDR3, as DNA: TGTGCCTGGAGTAAACGCGGGGGGGTAGACACCGGGGAGCTGTTTTTT. Full variable domain (missing parts from reference TRBV30 and TRBJ2-2): SQTIHQWPATLVQPVGSPLSLECTVEGTSNPNLYWYRQAAGRGLQLLFYSVGIGQISSEVPQNLSASRPQDRQFILSSKKLLLSDSGFYLCAWSKRGGVDTGELFFGEGSRLTVL.

The CDR3 coding sequence is TGTGCCAGCAGCCGACGAACAGGGGATAATTCACCCCTCCACTTT. It encodes CASSRRTGDNSPLHF. The chain couples TRBV16 to TRBJ1-6; 7 bases match TRBD1. Germline loops: CDR1 KGHSY, CDR2 FQNENV. The CDR3 totals 15 residues. The junction had 5 bases not matched to a gene; V was cut back by 4 bases and J by 5 bases.

The chain recombines TRBV2 with TRBJ1-4; TRBD1 might be the D (6 bases). Trimming pared 2 bases from V and 5 bases from J, leaving 12 bases between. The length of the CDR3 is 15 residues. The germline V gene has CDR1 SNHLY and CDR2 FYNNEI. The CDR3, as DNA: TGTGCCAGCAGTGAATTGAAGGGGGGGAATGAAAAACTGTTTTTT. Protein product: CASSELKGGNEKLFF.

The rearrangement links TRBV7-6 to TRBJ2-5, with 11 bases lining up with TRBD2. CDR1 is SGHVS and CDR2 is FNYEAQ in the germline V gene. J was trimmed by 2 bases and V by 7 bases; bases with no gene match: 9. This CDR3 has 16 residues. CDR3 nucleotide sequence: TGTGCCAGCACCCCAGGGGTAGCGGGGGGGCAAGAGACCCAGTACTTC. It specifies CASTPGVAGGQETQYF.

This clone occurred once. The J gene is TRBJ1-5, the V gene TRBV5-5; tentative D call: TRBD1 (6 bases). The CDR3 contains 15 residues. Looked up from germline, CDR1 is SGHKS and CDR2 is YYEKEE (reference sequence). The ends were cut back, 0 bases at V and 6 bases at J, with 13 bases in the middle. Here the CDR3 DNA reads TGTGCCAGCAGCTTGGACAGGGTAGGTGGTCAGCCCCAGCATTTT. Amino acids: CASSLDRVGGQPQHF.

The CDR3 here is CASSPGLAGAYEQYF. DNA for the CDR3: TGTGCCAGCAGCCCCGGACTAGCGGGGGCCTACGAGCAGTACTTC. The rearrangement joins TRBV9 to TRBJ2-7, with 13 bases that match TRBD2. J lost 2 bases, V lost 4 bases, and 3 bases had no gene match. There are 15 residues in the CDR3. In germline, CDR1 is SGDLS, CDR2 YYNGEE.

The CDR3 is CASSIPRDEQFF. The CDR3 nucleotides read TGTGCCAGCAGCATCCCGAGGGATGAGCAGTTCTTC. The chain recombines TRBV11-3 with TRBJ2-1; a weak D match, TRBD2 (5 bases). CDR1 SGHNT and CDR2 YENEEA come from the germline V gene. The CDR3 contains 12 residues. Trimming took off 5 bases at V and 8 bases at J, with 10 bases between the two ends.

V is TRBV7-2 and J is TRBJ1-1; TRBD1 is a possible D gene (6 bases). Per germline, CDR1 SGHTA and CDR2 FQGNSA. Trimming removed 0 bases at V and 7 bases at J, with 12 bases between. The length of the CDR3 is 14 residues. This CDR3 is CASSLAEWDIEAFF. In DNA form, the CDR3 reads TGTGCCAGCAGCTTAGCCGAATGGGACATTGAAGCTTTCTTT.